These T cell receptor beta chains were read from a single sample in a study of T-cell memory formation after mild COVID-19. TCRdb redid the calling of the 5' RACE reads with MiXCR, one entry per CDR3 protein. The table has 300,000 to 350,000 distinct CDR3 sequences, about 13% seen once. Sequencing was done on a sample of PBMCs or a T cell subset sorted from them (not recorded which). These receptors all stem from a man between 18 and 35 years old who had mild COVID-19 (a few samples of this study predate the infection). Cell type and time point are not known. The CDR3 runs from the conserved cysteine through the conserved F or W. Each record gives: clone size, J gene, D gene, V gene, CDR3 protein, CDR3 DNA. A D gene is named only where the DNA matches it firmly. Not every row has a clone size; where given, it reads once, few, many or a size class.

size: few
J: TRBJ1-6
D: TRBD1
V: TRBV10-3
CDR3: CAISGQGSSNSPLHF
DNA: TGTGCCATCAGCGGACAGGGGTCGAGTAATTCACCCCTCCACTTT

size: few
J: TRBJ1-1
D: -
V: TRBV6-2/TRBV6-3
CDR3: CASSYSPRAGTEAFF
DNA: TGTGCCAGCAGTTACTCTCCCAGGGCGGGAACTGAAGCTTTCTTT

size: -
J: TRBJ2-5
D: TRBD1
V: TRBV10-3
CDR3: CAISDREGETQYF
DNA: TGTGCCATCAGCGACAGGGAAGGGGAGACCCAGTACTTC

size: few
J: TRBJ1-2
D: -
V: TRBV27
CDR3: CASSTRAAGYGYTF
DNA: TGTGCCAGCAGTACCCGGGCGGCGGGCTATGGCTACACCTTC

size: -
J: TRBJ2-2
D: TRBD2
V: TRBV9
CDR3: CASSVVGAGVITGELFF
DNA: TGTGCCAGCAGCGTAGTAGGAGCGGGGGTTATCACCGGGGAGCTGTTTTTT

size: few
J: TRBJ2-2
D: -
V: TRBV20-1
CDR3: CSARVTAGNTGELFF
DNA: TGCAGTGCTAGAGTTACGGCAGGGAACACCGGGGAGCTGTTTTTT

size: few
J: TRBJ2-7
D: -
V: TRBV7-2
CDR3: CASSLNFYEQYF
DNA: TGTGCCAGCAGCCTCAATTTCTACGAGCAGTACTTC

size: -
J: TRBJ1-5
D: -
V: TRBV28
CDR3: CASSFIGELGQPQHF
DNA: TGTGCCAGCAGTTTCATCGGGGAGCTGGGTCAGCCCCAGCATTTT

size: -
J: TRBJ2-7
D: -
V: TRBV13
CDR3: CASSHGWGDEQYF
DNA: TGTGCCAGCAGCCATGGATGGGGGGACGAGCAGTACTTC

size: many
J: TRBJ2-3
D: -
V: TRBV5-1
CDR3: CASSFEGRTDTQYF
DNA: TGCGCCAGCAGCTTCGAGGGGCGCACAGATACGCAGTATTTT

size: -
J: TRBJ2-6
D: -
V: TRBV15
CDR3: CATSGGGSGANVLTF
DNA: TGTGCCACCAGCGGCGGCGGCTCTGGGGCCAACGTCCTGACTTTC

size: few
J: TRBJ2-2
D: TRBD1
V: TRBV3-1
CDR3: CASNLRGQGTGELFF
DNA: TGTGCCAGCAACCTTAGGGGACAGGGAACCGGGGAGCTGTTTTTT

size: -
J: TRBJ2-3
D: TRBD2
V: TRBV20-1
CDR3: CSARVATSGGYTQYF
DNA: TGCAGTGCTAGAGTGGCGACTAGCGGGGGATATACGCAGTATTTT

size: few
J: TRBJ2-5
D: -
V: TRBV2
CDR3: CASSLQGRGKTQYF
DNA: TGTGCCAGCAGCTTACAGGGGAGGGGTAAGACCCAGTACTTC

size: few
J: TRBJ1-1
D: TRBD1
V: TRBV6-5
CDR3: CASSSRTGGFVTEAFF
DNA: TGTGCCAGCAGTTCCCGGACAGGGGGCTTCGTTACTGAAGCTTTCTTT

size: few
J: TRBJ2-5
D: TRBD2
V: TRBV27
CDR3: CASSLLGSGAYQETQYF
DNA: TGTGCCAGCAGTTTATTGGGTAGCGGGGCCTACCAAGAGACCCAGTACTTC

size: -
J: TRBJ1-4
D: -
V: TRBV20-1
CDR3: CSARGRGGEKLFF
DNA: TGCAGTGCTAGAGGGAGGGGAGGAGAAAAACTGTTTTTT

size: -
J: TRBJ2-1
D: TRBD1
V: TRBV5-1
CDR3: CASSLGTGELYEQFF
DNA: TGCGCCAGCAGCTTGGGGACAGGGGAACTCTATGAGCAGTTCTTC

size: many
J: TRBJ2-5
D: TRBD2
V: TRBV5-5
CDR3: CASSPGGIEETQYF
DNA: TGTGCCAGCAGCCCGGGGGGAATAGAAGAGACCCAGTACTTC

size: -
J: TRBJ2-2
D: -
V: TRBV11-2
CDR3: CASSLDRLARTGELFF
DNA: TGTGCCAGCAGCTTAGACAGGCTAGCTCGCACCGGGGAGCTGTTTTTT

size: many
J: TRBJ2-3
D: -
V: TRBV6-1
CDR3: CASSERSGTQYF
DNA: TGTGCCAGCAGTGAAAGGTCAGGCACGCAGTATTTT

size: -
J: TRBJ2-6
D: -
V: TRBV4-3
CDR3: CASSLDAQGTGANVLTF
DNA: TGCGCCAGCAGCCTTGATGCTCAGGGCACTGGGGCCAACGTCCTGACTTTC

size: -
J: TRBJ1-4
D: -
V: TRBV6-1
CDR3: CASSRMGGFDEKLFF
DNA: TGTGCCAGCAGTAGAATGGGAGGCTTTGATGAAAAACTGTTTTTT

size: many
J: TRBJ2-5
D: -
V: TRBV5-5
CDR3: CASIMSPRETQYF
DNA: TGTGCCAGCATCATGAGTCCGAGAGAGACCCAGTACTTC

size: -
J: TRBJ2-6
D: TRBD1
V: TRBV19
CDR3: CASRLTDRASGANVLTF
DNA: TGTGCCAGTAGACTTACGGACAGGGCCTCTGGGGCCAACGTCCTGACTTTC

size: -
J: TRBJ2-5
D: TRBD2
V: TRBV7-7
CDR3: CASSLSLAGWQETQYF
DNA: TGTGCTAGCAGCTTATCTCTAGCGGGGTGGCAAGAGACCCAGTACTTC

size: -
J: TRBJ1-4
D: -
V: TRBV11-2
CDR3: CASSPGGTFDEKLFF
DNA: TGTGCCAGCAGCCCCGGGGGAACATTTGATGAAAAACTGTTTTTT

size: few
J: TRBJ2-1
D: -
V: TRBV5-1
CDR3: CASTLILNNEQFF
DNA: TGCGCCAGCACCTTAATTCTCAACAATGAGCAGTTCTTC

size: few
J: TRBJ2-3
D: TRBD1
V: TRBV2
CDR3: CASEYRGNTDTQYF
DNA: TGTGCCAGTGAGTACAGGGGGAACACAGATACGCAGTATTTT

size: few
J: TRBJ1-2
D: -
V: TRBV5-1
CDR3: CASSVDSTNYGYTF
DNA: TGCGCCAGCAGCGTAGACAGCACCAACTATGGCTACACCTTC

size: -
J: TRBJ2-5
D: TRBD1
V: TRBV4-1
CDR3: CASSQADRGQETQYF
DNA: TGCGCCAGCAGCCAGGCTGACAGGGGGCAAGAGACCCAGTACTTC

size: -
J: TRBJ2-5
D: TRBD1
V: TRBV7-2
CDR3: CASSSRDRGQETQYF
DNA: TGTGCCAGCAGCTCCCGGGACAGGGGCCAAGAGACCCAGTACTTC

size: many
J: TRBJ2-3
D: TRBD2
V: TRBV20-1
CDR3: CSAYRGDTDTQYF
DNA: TGCAGTGCTTATCGGGGGGACACAGATACGCAGTATTTT

size: -
J: TRBJ1-1
D: -
V: TRBV30
CDR3: CAWRGDGNAEAFF
DNA: TGTGCCTGGAGGGGGGATGGAAACGCTGAAGCTTTCTTT

size: -
J: TRBJ1-1
D: TRBD1
V: TRBV4-1
CDR3: CASSNGQVRRNTEAFF
DNA: TGCGCCAGCAGCAACGGACAGGTACGGAGGAACACTGAAGCTTTCTTT

size: many
J: TRBJ2-3
D: -
V: TRBV19
CDR3: CASRRRGYTDTQYF
DNA: TGTGCCAGTAGAAGGCGGGGATACACAGATACGCAGTATTTT

size: many
J: TRBJ2-7
D: -
V: TRBV20-1
CDR3: CSARLGHAYEQYF
DNA: TGCAGTGCTAGGCTGGGCCATGCCTACGAGCAGTACTTC

size: few
J: TRBJ2-3
D: TRBD2
V: TRBV9
CDR3: CASSVLAGADTQYF
DNA: TGTGCCAGCAGCGTACTAGCGGGGGCAGATACGCAGTATTTT

size: few
J: TRBJ2-3
D: TRBD1
V: TRBV27
CDR3: CASSWTQGGTDTQYF
DNA: TGTGCCAGCAGCTGGACACAGGGGGGCACAGATACGCAGTATTTT

size: many
J: TRBJ2-2
D: -
V: TRBV12-3/TRBV12-4
CDR3: CASERSTNTGELFF
DNA: TGTGCCAGTGAGAGGTCCACGAACACCGGGGAGCTGTTTTTT

size: -
J: TRBJ2-3
D: -
V: TRBV7-9
CDR3: CASSFRGRYTDTQYF
DNA: TGTGCCAGCAGCTTCCGGGGGCGATACACAGATACGCAGTATTTT

size: few
J: TRBJ2-3
D: -
V: TRBV6-5
CDR3: CASSYSGRTTDTQYF
DNA: TGTGCCAGCAGTTACTCGGGGCGGACCACAGATACGCAGTATTTT

size: few
J: TRBJ2-5
D: TRBD1
V: TRBV29-1
CDR3: CSARTGEETQYF
DNA: TGCAGCGCCCGGACAGGGGAAGAGACCCAGTACTTC

size: few
J: TRBJ2-1
D: -
V: TRBV6-5
CDR3: CASTHEARGNEQFF
DNA: TGTGCCAGCACGCACGAAGCGAGGGGCAATGAGCAGTTCTTC